This is a list of T cell receptor beta chains from one sample in a study of blood T cell repertoires in COVID-19. Generated by immunoSEQ multiplex PCR, the TCRdb table keeps only in-frame clones and is missing some. Among fewer than 200,000 clones listed, about 88% were seen once. Sequenced: PBMCs or T cells enriched from blood (not recorded which). The receptors were sampled from a man aged 45-65 years who had recovered from COVID-19. Each CDR3 is given without its conserved first and last residue. Fields, in order: V gene, clone size, CDR3 protein. Size is omitted from some rows. Given values are once, few, many or a class for expanded clones.

v_call: TRBV18; clone_size: NA; cdr3_aa: ASSPQGPLYNSPLH
v_call: TRBV9; clone_size: NA; cdr3_aa: ASSVVVGDTEAF
v_call: TRBV7-9; clone_size: once; cdr3_aa: ASSSYAGQGENGYT
v_call: TRBV6-5; clone_size: NA; cdr3_aa: ASRVGGTLQETQY
v_call: TRBV11-3; clone_size: NA; cdr3_aa: ASSWTSGGATDTQY
v_call: TRBV11-2; clone_size: NA; cdr3_aa: ASSPGTYVNIQY
v_call: TRBV19; clone_size: NA; cdr3_aa: ASSIPGSAYYGYT
v_call: TRBV4-3; clone_size: NA; cdr3_aa: ASSQDSSSAGVGGYT
v_call: TRBV7-9; clone_size: NA; cdr3_aa: ASSSRGGGDTDTQY
v_call: TRBV5-1; clone_size: once; cdr3_aa: ASSAGTEYNEQF
v_call: TRBV5-5; clone_size: NA; cdr3_aa: ASSLQGLVEKLF
v_call: TRBV27; clone_size: once; cdr3_aa: ASSFGPQGNSPLH
v_call: TRBV11-3; clone_size: NA; cdr3_aa: ASSFRTGGYETQY
v_call: TRBV5-4; clone_size: NA; cdr3_aa: ASSVDSPGNTIY
v_call: TRBV5-4; clone_size: NA; cdr3_aa: ASTFGAQETQY
v_call: TRBV2; clone_size: NA; cdr3_aa: ASNPRLAAYEQY
v_call: TRBV2; clone_size: few; cdr3_aa: ASSEFLTVNNSPLH
v_call: TRBV19; clone_size: NA; cdr3_aa: ASSSQSTANEKLF
v_call: TRBV7-7; clone_size: once; cdr3_aa: ASSLGRLETQY
v_call: TRBV15; clone_size: NA; cdr3_aa: ATSRALDSEKLF
v_call: TRBV13; clone_size: NA; cdr3_aa: ASSLSGGAPNNEQF
v_call: TRBV18; clone_size: NA; cdr3_aa: ASSPQGPSSYEQY
v_call: TRBV9; clone_size: NA; cdr3_aa: ASSVAPANTGELF
v_call: TRBV4-3; clone_size: NA; cdr3_aa: ASSVSGANVLT
v_call: TRBV5-1; clone_size: NA; cdr3_aa: ASSLSGSYTDTQY
v_call: TRBV6-6; clone_size: NA; cdr3_aa: ASSYSRQGTYGYT
v_call: TRBV27; clone_size: NA; cdr3_aa: ASSWDRNYGYT
v_call: TRBV30; clone_size: NA; cdr3_aa: AWSRSGAGANVLT
v_call: TRBV19; clone_size: NA; cdr3_aa: ASSIGGAGGAYEQY
v_call: TRBV3-1/TRBV3-2; clone_size: NA; cdr3_aa: ASSQGAEAF
v_call: TRBV12-3/TRBV12-4; clone_size: NA; cdr3_aa: ATLGDLGYGYT
v_call: TRBV3-1/TRBV3-2; clone_size: NA; cdr3_aa: ASRNAKADTQY
v_call: TRBV12-3/TRBV12-4; clone_size: once; cdr3_aa: ASKTGPNTEAF
v_call: TRBV2; clone_size: NA; cdr3_aa: ASSETGNNSPLH